This is a list of T cell receptor beta chains from one sample in a study of cytomegalovirus exposure and HLA in healthy donors. Using immunoSEQ multiplex PCR, the repertoire was profiled, and TCRdb retains in-frame clones only, with some absent. The data contain 130,000 to 150,000 clones, 80% to 90% of them seen just once; the ten biggest clones take up 4.5% to 5.5%. Sequencing used PBMCs. The receptor set was obtained from a young man in good health and CMV-seropositive. The CDR3 runs from the conserved cysteine through the conserved F or W. A D gene is named only where the DNA matches it firmly. Size tells how often a clone was seen (once, few, many) or the class of an expanded clone, and some rows leave it out.

CDR3nt,CDR3aa,j_gene,d_gene,abundance,v_gene
TGCGCCAGCAGCCCCACCCCCCGGGATACGCAGTATTTT,CASSPTPRDTQYF,TRBJ2-3,NA,NA,TRBV4-1
TGCGCCAGCAGCCGGGACACGGCTGGAAACACCATATATTTT,CASSRDTAGNTIYF,TRBJ1-3,NA,NA,TRBV5-1
TGTGCCAGCAGTTCCCCCGGGGGGGCCACAGATACGCAGTATTTT,CASSSPGGATDTQYF,TRBJ2-3,TRBD2,NA,TRBV25-1
TGTGCCAGCAGCTTGACTTATGGCTACACCTTC,CASSLTYGYTF,TRBJ1-2,NA,NA,TRBV5-6
TGCGCCAGCAACGGACAGGGAAACCAAGAGACCCAGTACTTC,CASNGQGNQETQYF,TRBJ2-5,TRBD1,once,TRBV5-1
TGTGCCAGTAGTCCCCTAGGGACAGGGCAAGAGACCCAGTACTTC,CASSPLGTGQETQYF,TRBJ2-5,TRBD1,NA,TRBV19
TGTGCCAGCTCACCACCCGGGGGAGGTTCACCCCTCCACTTT,CASSPPGGGSPLHF,TRBJ1-6,NA,NA,TRBV18
TGTGCCAGCAGCCGAAAGGGACAGGGCCTATGGGAGCAGTACTTC,CASSRKGQGLWEQYF,TRBJ2-7,TRBD1,NA,TRBV11-2
TGTGCCAGCAGCCAGGACAGGCATCAGCCCCAGCATTTT,CASSQDRHQPQHF,TRBJ1-5,TRBD1,NA,TRBV5-4
TGTGCCAGCTCACGGGCAGGGGCCTACGAGCAGTACTTC,CASSRAGAYEQYF,TRBJ2-7,NA,NA,TRBV5-4
TGTGCCAGCAGAGATTCTACAGGGCCCGGAAACACCATATATTTT,CASRDSTGPGNTIYF,TRBJ1-3,NA,NA,TRBV6-1
TGTGCCAGTAGTCCTGGACTAGCGGGATTAGATACGCAGTATTTT,CASSPGLAGLDTQYF,TRBJ2-3,TRBD2,NA,TRBV19
TGTGCCAGCAGCTTTTCCGGGTCCATCTACTACACCTTC,CASSFSGSIYYTF,TRBJ1-2,NA,NA,TRBV11-2
TGTGCCAGCAGTCCTACGGACAGGGGAAATGAGCAGTTCTTC,CASSPTDRGNEQFF,TRBJ2-1,TRBD1,once,TRBV13
TGTGCCAGCAGCTTCGACAGGGGGCAGAGTTCACCCCTCCACTTT,CASSFDRGQSSPLHF,TRBJ1-6,TRBD1,NA,TRBV7-8